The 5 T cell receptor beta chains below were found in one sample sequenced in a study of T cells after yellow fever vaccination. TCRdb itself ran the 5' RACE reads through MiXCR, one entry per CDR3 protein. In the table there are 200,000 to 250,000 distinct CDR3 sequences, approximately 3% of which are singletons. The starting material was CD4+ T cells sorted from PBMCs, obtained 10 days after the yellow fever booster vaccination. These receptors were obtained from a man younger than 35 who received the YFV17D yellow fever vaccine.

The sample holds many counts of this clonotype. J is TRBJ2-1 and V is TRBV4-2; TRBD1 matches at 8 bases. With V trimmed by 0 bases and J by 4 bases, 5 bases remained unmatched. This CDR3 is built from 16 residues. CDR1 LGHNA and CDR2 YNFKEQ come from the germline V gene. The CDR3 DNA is TGTGCCAGCAGCCAAGAAGACAGGGGTGGATACAATGAGCAGTTCTTC. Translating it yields CASSQEDRGGYNEQFF.

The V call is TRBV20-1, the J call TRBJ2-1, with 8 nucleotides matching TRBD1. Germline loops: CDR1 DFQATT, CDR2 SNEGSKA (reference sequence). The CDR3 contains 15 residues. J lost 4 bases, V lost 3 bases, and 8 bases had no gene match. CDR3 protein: CSARAGTGDYNEQFF. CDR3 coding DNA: TGCAGTGCTAGGGCCGGGACAGGCGATTACAATGAGCAGTTCTTC.

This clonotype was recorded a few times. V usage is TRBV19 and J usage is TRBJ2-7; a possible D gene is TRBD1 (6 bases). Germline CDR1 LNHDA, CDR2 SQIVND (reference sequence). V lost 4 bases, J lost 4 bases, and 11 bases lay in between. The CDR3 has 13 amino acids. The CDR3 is CASSKTGSYEQYV. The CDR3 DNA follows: TGTGCCAGTAGTAAAACAGGGTCTTACGAGCAGTACGTC.

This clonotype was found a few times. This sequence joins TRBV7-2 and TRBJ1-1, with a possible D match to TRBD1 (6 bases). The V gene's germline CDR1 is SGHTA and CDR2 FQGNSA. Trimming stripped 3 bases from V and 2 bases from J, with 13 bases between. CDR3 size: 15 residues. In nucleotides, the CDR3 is TGTGCCAGCAGCTTCACCGGACAGATAAACACTGAAGCTTTCTTT. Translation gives CASSFTGQINTEAFF.

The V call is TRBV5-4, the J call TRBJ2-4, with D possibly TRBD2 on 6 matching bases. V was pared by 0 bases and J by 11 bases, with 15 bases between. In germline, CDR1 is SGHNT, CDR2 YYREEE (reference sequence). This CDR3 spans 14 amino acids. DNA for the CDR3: TGTGCCAGCAGCTTGGGGACCGGGAGCGGCGTTCAGTACTTC. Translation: CASSLGTGSGVQYF.